Listed below are T cell receptor beta chains from one sample, sequenced in a study of T cell clones after liver transplantation. Clones were sequenced by immunoSEQ multiplex PCR, and TCRdb holds only the in-frame ones, with some missing. Here the sample spans about 100,000 clones, about 81% being singletons. This specimen was CD4+ T cells from blood, taken before liver transplant. The receptor source for this set is a human donor who received a liver transplant. The CDR3 runs from the conserved cysteine through the conserved F or W. Fields, in order: CDR3 protein, CDR3 DNA, clone size, J gene, V gene, D gene. The D gene is left open where the match is weak. Only some rows state a clone size, as once, few, many or a class for expanded clones.

CDR3 protein: CASSTGTSGEQYF; CDR3 DNA: TGTGCCAGCAGCACCGGGACTAGTGGCGAGCAGTACTTC; clone size: -; J gene: TRBJ2-7; V gene: TRBV7-9; D gene: TRBD2
CDR3 protein: CASNPDNEQFF; CDR3 DNA: TGTGCCAGCAATCCCGACAATGAGCAGTTCTTC; clone size: -; J gene: TRBJ2-1; V gene: TRBV2; D gene: -
CDR3 protein: CAWRMTSGSYTGQYF; CDR3 DNA: TGTGCCTGGAGAATGACTAGCGGGAGCTACACAGGGCAGTACTTC; clone size: -; J gene: TRBJ2-7; V gene: TRBV30; D gene: TRBD2
CDR3 protein: CASSPGGRFNGYTF; CDR3 DNA: TGTGCCAGCAGCCCCGGGGGACGCTTCAATGGCTACACCTTC; clone size: -; J gene: TRBJ1-2; V gene: TRBV7-9; D gene: -
CDR3 protein: CASSELEGARRETQYF; CDR3 DNA: TGTGCCAGCAGTGAATTGGAGGGGGCCCGCCGAGAGACCCAGTACTTC; clone size: once; J gene: TRBJ2-5; V gene: TRBV6-1; D gene: -
CDR3 protein: CASSQEQVGEKLFF; CDR3 DNA: TGTGCCAGCAGCCAAGAACAGGTCGGTGAAAAACTGTTTTTT; clone size: once; J gene: TRBJ1-4; V gene: TRBV14; D gene: -
CDR3 protein: CASRGQGAKAQYF; CDR3 DNA: TGCGCCAGCAGAGGACAGGGGGCTAAGGCCCAGTACTTC; clone size: -; J gene: TRBJ2-5; V gene: TRBV10-2; D gene: TRBD1
CDR3 protein: CASSLYTGGQDYGYTF; CDR3 DNA: TGTGCCAGCAGTTTATATACCGGGGGACAGGACTATGGCTACACCTTC; clone size: -; J gene: TRBJ1-2; V gene: TRBV28; D gene: TRBD1
CDR3 protein: CASGEAGNTIYF; CDR3 DNA: TGTGCCAGCGGTGAGGCTGGAAACACCATATATTTT; clone size: -; J gene: TRBJ1-3; V gene: TRBV9; D gene: -
CDR3 protein: CASSRRDSPNYGYTF; CDR3 DNA: TGTGCCAGCAGCCGGCGGGACAGCCCTAACTATGGCTACACCTTC; clone size: few; J gene: TRBJ1-2; V gene: TRBV6-6; D gene: TRBD1
CDR3 protein: CASSLSLHRPNTEAFF; CDR3 DNA: TGTGCCAGCAGCTTGTCCCTACATCGACCTAACACTGAAGCTTTCTTT; clone size: -; J gene: TRBJ1-1; V gene: TRBV5-8; D gene: -
CDR3 protein: CASSVQMNTEAFF; CDR3 DNA: TGTGCCAGCAGCGTACAGATGAACACTGAAGCTTTCTTT; clone size: -; J gene: TRBJ1-1; V gene: TRBV7-2; D gene: -
CDR3 protein: CASSTGRDQPQHF; CDR3 DNA: TGTGCCAGTAGTACCGGTCGTGATCAGCCCCAGCATTTT; clone size: -; J gene: TRBJ1-5; V gene: TRBV19; D gene: -
CDR3 protein: CASSLKQTSEQYF; CDR3 DNA: TGCGCCAGCAGCTTGAAACAGACTTCCGAGCAGTACTTC; clone size: -; J gene: TRBJ2-7; V gene: TRBV5-1; D gene: -
CDR3 protein: CASMRQGIYNSPLHF; CDR3 DNA: TGTGCCAGCATGCGACAGGGGATTTATAATTCACCCCTCCACTTT; clone size: -; J gene: TRBJ1-6; V gene: TRBV2; D gene: TRBD1
CDR3 protein: CATSRDKLAGARETQYF; CDR3 DNA: TGTGCCACCAGCAGAGATAAACTAGCGGGGGCTCGAGAGACCCAGTACTTC; clone size: -; J gene: TRBJ2-5; V gene: TRBV15; D gene: TRBD2
CDR3 protein: CASRVHRVGETQYF; CDR3 DNA: TGTGCCAGCAGAGTACACAGGGTTGGAGAGACCCAGTACTTC; clone size: -; J gene: TRBJ2-5; V gene: TRBV6-5; D gene: -
CDR3 protein: CASSYLPDRGGYTF; CDR3 DNA: TGTGCCAGCAGTTACCTACCAGACAGGGGTGGCTACACCTTC; clone size: -; J gene: TRBJ1-2; V gene: TRBV27; D gene: TRBD1
CDR3 protein: CASRYQGTDTQYF; CDR3 DNA: TGTGCCAGCAGATACCAAGGGACAGATACGCAGTATTTT; clone size: -; J gene: TRBJ2-3; V gene: TRBV7-9; D gene: -
CDR3 protein: CASSFLGDSNQPQHF; CDR3 DNA: TGCGCCAGCTCTTTCCTCGGGGATAGCAATCAGCCCCAGCATTTT; clone size: -; J gene: TRBJ1-5; V gene: TRBV5-1; D gene: -
CDR3 protein: CASSLRGGNEKLFF; CDR3 DNA: TGCGCCAGCAGCTTGAGAGGTGGTAATGAAAAACTGTTTTTT; clone size: -; J gene: TRBJ1-4; V gene: TRBV5-1; D gene: -
CDR3 protein: CSVGGTGGIHEQYF; CDR3 DNA: TGCAGCGTTGGTGGGACAGGGGGTATCCACGAGCAGTACTTC; clone size: -; J gene: TRBJ2-7; V gene: TRBV29-1; D gene: TRBD1
CDR3 protein: CASSPGSGLALADTQYF; CDR3 DNA: TGTGCCAGCAGCCCAGGAAGCGGGCTTGCGCTTGCAGATACGCAGTATTTT; clone size: -; J gene: TRBJ2-3; V gene: TRBV9; D gene: -
CDR3 protein: CASSQPPGHNSYEQYF; CDR3 DNA: TGTGCCAGCAGCCAACCCCCGGGACACAATTCCTACGAGCAGTACTTC; clone size: -; J gene: TRBJ2-7; V gene: TRBV7-9; D gene: -
CDR3 protein: CASSVGQNSNEQFF; CDR3 DNA: TGTGCCAGCAGTGTGGGACAGAATAGCAATGAGCAGTTCTTC; clone size: -; J gene: TRBJ2-1; V gene: TRBV6-1; D gene: TRBD1
CDR3 protein: CASSFPDRAYEQYF; CDR3 DNA: TGTGCCAGCAGTTTCCCGGACAGGGCCTACGAGCAGTACTTC; clone size: -; J gene: TRBJ2-7; V gene: TRBV28; D gene: TRBD1
CDR3 protein: CASSLMGQNYGYTF; CDR3 DNA: TGTGCCAGCAGCTTAATGGGACAGAACTATGGCTACACCTTC; clone size: -; J gene: TRBJ1-2; V gene: TRBV7-2; D gene: TRBD1
CDR3 protein: CASSAQGAQTEAFF; CDR3 DNA: TGTGCCAGCAGTGCCCAGGGGGCGCAGACTGAAGCTTTCTTT; clone size: once; J gene: TRBJ1-1; V gene: TRBV6-1; D gene: TRBD1
CDR3 protein: CASLRQGFGYTF; CDR3 DNA: TGTGCCAGTCTCCGACAGGGCTTTGGCTACACCTTC; clone size: -; J gene: TRBJ1-2; V gene: TRBV19; D gene: TRBD1
CDR3 protein: CASSPQRQGEGYTF; CDR3 DNA: TGTGCCAGCAGCCCGCAACGACAGGGGGAAGGCTACACCTTC; clone size: few; J gene: TRBJ1-2; V gene: TRBV14; D gene: TRBD1
CDR3 protein: CASSSVGRGGSSGYEQYF; CDR3 DNA: TGTGCCAGCAGCTCCGTCGGCAGGGGTGGATCCTCGGGCTACGAGCAGTACTTC; clone size: few; J gene: TRBJ2-7; V gene: TRBV7-8; D gene: -
CDR3 protein: CASRQGGSYEQYF; CDR3 DNA: TGTGCCAGCAGGCAGGGGGGTTCCTACGAGCAGTACTTC; clone size: few; J gene: TRBJ2-7; V gene: TRBV6-5; D gene: -
CDR3 protein: CASSQGLAGEQYF; CDR3 DNA: TGCGCCAGCAGCCAAGGGCTAGCAGGGGAGCAGTACTTC; clone size: -; J gene: TRBJ2-7; V gene: TRBV4-3; D gene: -
CDR3 protein: CASRDDRAGDEKLFF; CDR3 DNA: TGTGCCAGCAGAGACGACAGGGCTGGTGATGAAAAACTGTTTTTT; clone size: -; J gene: TRBJ1-4; V gene: TRBV11-2; D gene: TRBD1
CDR3 protein: CASSRTGTQETQYF; CDR3 DNA: TGTGCCAGCAGTCGGACAGGGACACAAGAGACCCAGTACTTC; clone size: -; J gene: TRBJ2-5; V gene: TRBV27; D gene: TRBD1
CDR3 protein: CASSLYGREVFF; CDR3 DNA: TGCGCCAGCAGCTTATATGGCAGAGAGGTTTTCTTT; clone size: -; J gene: TRBJ1-1; V gene: TRBV5-1; D gene: -
CDR3 protein: CASSPPSGANVLTF; CDR3 DNA: TGTGCCAGCTCACCACCGTCTGGGGCCAACGTCCTGACTTTC; clone size: -; J gene: TRBJ2-6; V gene: TRBV18; D gene: -